This T cell receptor (beta chain) was identified during a study of cytomegalovirus exposure and HLA in healthy donors. Whole-study findings and limits: There were some V segments, including TRBV6-2 and TRBV6-3, excluded as indistinguishable. Later on, an analysis found that several of the most significant clusters appeared to be linked to common viral pathogens, which included parvovirus B19.

It was with 60 Vbeta and 13 Jbeta primers that the PCR ran. This table comes from immunoSEQ multiplex PCR, and its TCRdb copy is limited to in-frame clones, with some not included. The table records roughly 120,000 clones, less than 80% of them present only once. Germline lookup yields CDR1 LGHNT and CDR2 FRNRAP. The length of the CDR3 is 16 residues. V shed 1 base, J shed 6 bases, and the junction held 6 bases outside the gene matches. In this sample, this clone turned up a few times. Its target is unknown. The sample taken for sequencing was PBMCs. The TCR sequence derives from a woman in her fifties or sixties in good health and CMV-seropositive. This sequence joins TRBV12-5 and TRBJ1-5, with 10 bases matching TRBD1. The CDR3 DNA sequence: TGTGCTAGTGGTTTGGGTGACAGGGGGCTGGGTCAGCCCCAGCATTTT. This sequence encodes CASGLGDRGLGQPQHF.